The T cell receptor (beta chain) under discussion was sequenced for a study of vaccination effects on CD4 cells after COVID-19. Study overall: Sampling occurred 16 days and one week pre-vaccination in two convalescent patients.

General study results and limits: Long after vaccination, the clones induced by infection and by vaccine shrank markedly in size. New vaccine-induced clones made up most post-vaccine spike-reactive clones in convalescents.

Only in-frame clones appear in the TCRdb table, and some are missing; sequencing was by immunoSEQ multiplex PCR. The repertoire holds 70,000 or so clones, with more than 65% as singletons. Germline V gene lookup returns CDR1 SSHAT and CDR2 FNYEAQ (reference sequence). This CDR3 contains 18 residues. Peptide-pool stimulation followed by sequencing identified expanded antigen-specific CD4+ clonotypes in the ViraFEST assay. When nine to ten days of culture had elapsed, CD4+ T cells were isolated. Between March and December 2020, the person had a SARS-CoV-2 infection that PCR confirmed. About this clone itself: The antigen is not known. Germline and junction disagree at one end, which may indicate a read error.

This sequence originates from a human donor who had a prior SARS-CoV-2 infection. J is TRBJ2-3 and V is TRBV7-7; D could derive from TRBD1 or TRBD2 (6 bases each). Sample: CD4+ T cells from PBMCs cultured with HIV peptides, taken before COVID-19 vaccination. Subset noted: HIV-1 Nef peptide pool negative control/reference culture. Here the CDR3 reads CASSLPPGGGTSTDTQYF. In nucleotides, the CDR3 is TGTGCTAGCAGCTTACCGCCCGGAGGGGGGACAAGCACAGATACGCAGTATTTT.